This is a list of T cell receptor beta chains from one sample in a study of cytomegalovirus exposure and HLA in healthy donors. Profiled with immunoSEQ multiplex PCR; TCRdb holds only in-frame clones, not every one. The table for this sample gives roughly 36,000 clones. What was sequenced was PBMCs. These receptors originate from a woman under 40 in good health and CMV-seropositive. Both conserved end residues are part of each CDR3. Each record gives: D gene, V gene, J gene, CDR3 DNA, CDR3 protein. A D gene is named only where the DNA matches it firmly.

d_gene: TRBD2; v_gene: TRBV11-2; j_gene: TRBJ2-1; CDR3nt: TGTGCCAGCAGCCTAGAGGGACTAGCGACAAATGAGCAGTTCTTC; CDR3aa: CASSLEGLATNEQFF
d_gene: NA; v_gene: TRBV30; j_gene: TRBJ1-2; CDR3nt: TGTGCCTGGAGTGTTCAGGACTATGGCTACACCTTC; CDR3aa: CAWSVQDYGYTF
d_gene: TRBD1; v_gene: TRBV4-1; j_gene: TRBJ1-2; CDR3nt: TGCGCCAGCAGCCAAGACGCACAGGGGGCGATCGGCTACACCTTC; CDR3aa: CASSQDAQGAIGYTF
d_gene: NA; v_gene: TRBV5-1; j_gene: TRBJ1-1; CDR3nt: TGCGCCAGCAGCCTCGGACCGTCGGGGTCGAACACTGAAGCTTTCTTT; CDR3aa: CASSLGPSGSNTEAFF
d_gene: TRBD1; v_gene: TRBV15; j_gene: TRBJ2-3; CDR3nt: TGTGCCACCAGCGGGTGGACAGGGGCTGGAGATACGCAGTATTTT; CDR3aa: CATSGWTGAGDTQYF
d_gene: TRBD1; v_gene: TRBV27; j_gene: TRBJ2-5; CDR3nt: TGTGCCAGCAGTTTGTTCCGACCGGGACAGAGTCGCCAAGAGACCCAGTACTTC; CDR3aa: CASSLFRPGQSRQETQYF
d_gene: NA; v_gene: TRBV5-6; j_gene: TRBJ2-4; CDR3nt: TGTGCCAGCAGCCCAGGGGGGCTCGGAGCCAAAAACATTCAGTACTTC; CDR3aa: CASSPGGLGAKNIQYF
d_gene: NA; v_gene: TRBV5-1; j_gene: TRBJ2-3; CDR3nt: TGCGCCAGCAGCCGCGACTCGGTGAGGACAGATACGCAGTATTTT; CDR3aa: CASSRDSVRTDTQYF
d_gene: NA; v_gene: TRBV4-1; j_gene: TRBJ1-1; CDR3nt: TGCGCCAGCAGCCTCTCCGGGGAGAAGAACACTGAAGCTTTCTTT; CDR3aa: CASSLSGEKNTEAFF
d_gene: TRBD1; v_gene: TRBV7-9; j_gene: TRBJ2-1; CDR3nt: TGTGCCAGCAGCCTCCGACAGGGTCTCAATGAGCAGTTCTTC; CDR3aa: CASSLRQGLNEQFF
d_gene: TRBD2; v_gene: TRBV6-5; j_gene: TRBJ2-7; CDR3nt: TGTGCCAGCAGTTATTCGACTAGCAACGAGCAGTACTTC; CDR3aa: CASSYSTSNEQYF
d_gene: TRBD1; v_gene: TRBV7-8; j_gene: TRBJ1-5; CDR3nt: TGTGCCAGCAGCTCAACAGGGGGGAATAATCAGCCCCAGCATTTT; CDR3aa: CASSSTGGNNQPQHF
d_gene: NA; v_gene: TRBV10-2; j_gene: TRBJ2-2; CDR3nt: TGCGCCAGCAAGGATGCGGGCGAGCTGTTTTTT; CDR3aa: CASKDAGELFF
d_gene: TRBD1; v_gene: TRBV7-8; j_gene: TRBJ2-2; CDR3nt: TGTGCCAGCAGCTTAGGGACAGGGAACACCGGGGAGCTGTTTTTT; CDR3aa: CASSLGTGNTGELFF
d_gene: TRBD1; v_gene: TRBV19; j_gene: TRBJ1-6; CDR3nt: TGTGCCAGTAAAGGGACAGCTAAAGCCCTCCACTTT; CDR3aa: CASKGTAKALHF
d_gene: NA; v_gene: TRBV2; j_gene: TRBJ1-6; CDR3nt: TGTGCCAGCAGTGAAGCACCCGGTGGAGGTAATTCACCCCTCCACTTT; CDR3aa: CASSEAPGGGNSPLHF
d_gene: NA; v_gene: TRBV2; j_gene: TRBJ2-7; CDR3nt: TGTGCCAGCAGTGAACTGGACTTGGAGTACTTC; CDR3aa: CASSELDLEYF
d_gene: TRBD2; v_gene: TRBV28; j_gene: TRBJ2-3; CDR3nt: TGTGCCAGCACTAGCGGAAGCACAGATACGCAGTATTTT; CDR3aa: CASTSGSTDTQYF
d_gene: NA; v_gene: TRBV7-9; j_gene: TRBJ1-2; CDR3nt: TGTGCCAGCAGCTTCTCAGGGGATGGCTACACCTTC; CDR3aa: CASSFSGDGYTF
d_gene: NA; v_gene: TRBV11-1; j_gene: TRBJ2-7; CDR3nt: TGTGCCAGCAGCCCCTCAGTGGTGGTCGCCTACGAGCAGTACTTC; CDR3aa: CASSPSVVVAYEQYF
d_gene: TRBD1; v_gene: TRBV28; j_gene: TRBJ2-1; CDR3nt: TGTGCCAGCGGGGACAGGGGGTACAATGAGCAGTTCTTC; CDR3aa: CASGDRGYNEQFF
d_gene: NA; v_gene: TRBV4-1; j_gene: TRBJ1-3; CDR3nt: TGCGCCAGCAGCCAAGACGGGGTTATTGGAAACACCATATATTTT; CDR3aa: CASSQDGVIGNTIYF
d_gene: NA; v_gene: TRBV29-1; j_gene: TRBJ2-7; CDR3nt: TGCAGCGTTGAAGAACGAGACTACGAGCAGTACTTC; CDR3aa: CSVEERDYEQYF
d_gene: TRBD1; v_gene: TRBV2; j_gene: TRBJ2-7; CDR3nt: TGTGCCAACCTGGGACAGGGGCCAAGCGAGCAGTACTTC; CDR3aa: CANLGQGPSEQYF
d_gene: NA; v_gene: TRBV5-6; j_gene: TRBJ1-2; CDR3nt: TGTGCCAGCAGCCCCTCGGGGGGACCTTATGGCTACACCTTC; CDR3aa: CASSPSGGPYGYTF
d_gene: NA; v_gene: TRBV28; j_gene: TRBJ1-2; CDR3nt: TGTGCCAGCATCCCCGAGGGCAGGCGGCGCGGCTACACCTTC; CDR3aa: CASIPEGRRRGYTF
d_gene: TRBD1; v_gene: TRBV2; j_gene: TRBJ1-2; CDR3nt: TGTGCCAGCAGAGGGACAGATCCTAACTATGGCTACACCTTC; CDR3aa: CASRGTDPNYGYTF
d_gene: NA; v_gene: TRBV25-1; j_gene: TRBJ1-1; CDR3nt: TGTGCCAGCAGTGTTGAGGTTTTCACTGAAGCTTTCTTT; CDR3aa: CASSVEVFTEAFF
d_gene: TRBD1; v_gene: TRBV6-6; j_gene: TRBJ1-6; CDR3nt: TGTGCCAGCAGCCGTCAGGGGGCTTCACCCCTCCACTTT; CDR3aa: CASSRQGASPLHF
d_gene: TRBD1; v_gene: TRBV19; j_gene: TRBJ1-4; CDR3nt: TGTGCCAGTAGTCCTCGGACAGGGGAAGGAGAAAAACTGTTTTTT; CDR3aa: CASSPRTGEGEKLFF
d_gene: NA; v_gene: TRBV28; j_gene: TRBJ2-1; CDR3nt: TGTGCCAGCAGTTTACGGACTTGGAATGAGCAGTTCTTC; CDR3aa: CASSLRTWNEQFF
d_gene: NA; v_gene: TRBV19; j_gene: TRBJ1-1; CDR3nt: TGTGCCAGTAGTATAGTCGGACTCTACACTGAAGCTTTCTTT; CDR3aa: CASSIVGLYTEAFF
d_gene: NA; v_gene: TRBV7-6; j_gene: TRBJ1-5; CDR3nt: TGTGCCAGCAGCTTACGAGCCCAGCATTTT; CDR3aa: CASSLRAQHF
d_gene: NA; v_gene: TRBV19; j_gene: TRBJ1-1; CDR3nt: TGTGCCAGTAGTATGCCATCGATGCCGGGTAACACTGAAGCTTTCTTT; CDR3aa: CASSMPSMPGNTEAFF
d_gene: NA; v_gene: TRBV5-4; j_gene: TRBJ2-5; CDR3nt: TGTGCCAGCAGCTTCGGTCGGGGTCAAGAGACCCAGTACTTC; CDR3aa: CASSFGRGQETQYF
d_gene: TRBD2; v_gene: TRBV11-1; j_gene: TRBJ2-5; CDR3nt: TGTGCCAGCAGCGACGGACTAGCGGGGTCAAGGGAGACCCAGTACTTC; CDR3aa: CASSDGLAGSRETQYF
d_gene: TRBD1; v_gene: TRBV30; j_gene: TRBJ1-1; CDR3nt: TGTGCCTGGGAACCGACAGGGATTGGCACTGAAGCTTTCTTT; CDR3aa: CAWEPTGIGTEAFF
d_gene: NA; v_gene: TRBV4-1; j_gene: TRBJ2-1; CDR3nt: TGCGCCAGCAGCCAAGAATCAGGTTACAATGAGCAGTTCTTC; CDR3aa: CASSQESGYNEQFF
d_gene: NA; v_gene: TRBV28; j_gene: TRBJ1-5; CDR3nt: TGTGCCAGCAGGAGGACATCTAGCAATCAGCCCCAGCATTTT; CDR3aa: CASRRTSSNQPQHF
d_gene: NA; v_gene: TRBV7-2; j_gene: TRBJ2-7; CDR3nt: TGTGCCAGCAGCTTAGGAGGGACACCAGGACCTTACGAGCAGTACTTC; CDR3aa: CASSLGGTPGPYEQYF
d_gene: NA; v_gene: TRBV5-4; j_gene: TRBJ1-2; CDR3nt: TGTGCCAGCAAAAACGGGACACAAGACTATGGCTACACCTTC; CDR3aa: CASKNGTQDYGYTF
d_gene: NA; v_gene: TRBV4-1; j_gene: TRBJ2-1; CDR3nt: TGCGCCAGCAGCCAAGATCCCTCCACTAGCCTCTACAATGAGCAGTTCTTC; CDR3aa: CASSQDPSTSLYNEQFF
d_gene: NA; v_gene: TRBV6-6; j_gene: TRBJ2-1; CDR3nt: TGTGCCAGCAGTTACGCTCAGGGTTCCTACAATGAGCAGTTCTTC; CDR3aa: CASSYAQGSYNEQFF
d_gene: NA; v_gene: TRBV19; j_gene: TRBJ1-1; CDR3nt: TGTGCCACCGAAAACCGACAGTTGAACACTGAAGCTTTCTTT; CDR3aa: CATENRQLNTEAFF
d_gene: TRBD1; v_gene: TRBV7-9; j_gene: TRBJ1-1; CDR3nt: TGTGCCAGCAGCTCGCTGGGACAGGGCGCTGAGGCTTTCTTT; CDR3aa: CASSSLGQGAEAFF
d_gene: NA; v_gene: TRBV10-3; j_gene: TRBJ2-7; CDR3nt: TGTGCCCACGTCGTTGCAGGGGATTGCTACGAGCAGTACTTC; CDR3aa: CAHVVAGDCYEQYF
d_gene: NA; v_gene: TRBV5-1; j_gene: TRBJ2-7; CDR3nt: TGCGCCAGCAGGGGTAACACACAGGCCACCTACGAGCAGTACTTC; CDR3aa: CASRGNTQATYEQYF
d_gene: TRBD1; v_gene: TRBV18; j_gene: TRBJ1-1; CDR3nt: TGTGCCAGCTCGCCGAAGTTAACAGGGGGCTCTTTGACTGAAGCTTTCTTT; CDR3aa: CASSPKLTGGSLTEAFF
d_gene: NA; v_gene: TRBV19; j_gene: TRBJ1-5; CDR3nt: TGTGCCAGTGGGGACGGATTGGGACAAGTCAATAGCAATCAGCCCCAGCATTTT; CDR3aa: CASGDGLGQVNSNQPQHF
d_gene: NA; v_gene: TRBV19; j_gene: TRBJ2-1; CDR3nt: TGTGCCAGTTTAAGTCTCGGTTTGAGGAATGAGCAGTTCTTC; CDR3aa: CASLSLGLRNEQFF
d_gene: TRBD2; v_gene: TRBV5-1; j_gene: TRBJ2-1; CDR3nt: TGCGCCAGCAGCACACTAGCGGGGGACTACAATGAGCAGTTCTTC; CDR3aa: CASSTLAGDYNEQFF